These 30 T cell receptor beta chains came from one sample sequenced in a study of cytomegalovirus exposure and HLA in healthy donors. Primers for the PCR totalled 60 Vbeta and 13 Jbeta. The assay was immunoSEQ multiplex PCR, and TCRdb's table has in-frame clones only and misses some. Found here are around 200,000 clones, approximately 79% of them singletons; the top ten hold roughly 6.7%. The sequenced sample was PBMCs. These receptors all come from a middle-aged man in good health and CMV-seropositive.

V usage is TRBV9 and J usage is TRBJ2-5, with D possibly matching TRBD1 (5 bases). The CDR3 sequence is 15 residues long. Per the germline V gene, CDR1 is SGDLS and CDR2 is YYNGEE. V lost 0 bases and J lost 3, with 12 bases in between. CDR3 protein: CASSVVVDSKETQYF. The CDR3 DNA follows: TGTGCCAGCAGCGTAGTTGTTGACAGCAAAGAGACCCAGTACTTC.

Here the CDR3 DNA reads TGCGCCAGCAGCTTGGCCCAGGGGTACTCCTACGAGCAGTACTTC. It is translated as CASSLAQGYSYEQYF. The J gene is TRBJ2-5, the V gene TRBV5-1; D possibly corresponds to TRBD1 (6 bases). The J call may be faulty, since TRBJ2-7 better matches the DNA end. The CDR3 is 15 residues long. In germline, CDR1 is SGHRS, CDR2 YFSETQ.

The chain combines TRBV19 with TRBJ2-7; 7 bases line up with TRBD1. Germline CDR1 is LNHDA and CDR2 is SQIVND (reference sequence). Trimming cost V 2 bases and J 1 base; bases outside gene matches: 5. This CDR3 is 15 amino acids long. The DNA of the CDR3 is TGTGCCAGTAGTATACGTCGACAGGGATCCTACGAGCAGTACTTC. Translating gives CASSIRRQGSYEQYF.

This clone was seen a few times. CDR3 sequence (DNA): TGCGCCAGCAGCCAAGAATATCGAATCAGAAGCTACACCTTC. This gives the protein CASSQEYRIRSYTF. The chain uses TRBV4-3 and TRBJ1-2; the D is unclear. V was clipped by 0 bases and J by 9 bases, with 14 bases between them. The germline gives CDR1 LGHNA, CDR2 YSLEER. The CDR3 totals 14 residues.

CDR3 amino acids: CASRRTLQETQYF. CDR3 sequence (DNA): TGTGCCAGCAGACGGACTTTACAAGAGACCCAGTACTTC. This chain joins TRBV6-5 and TRBJ2-5; D may be TRBD2 (5 bases). Trimming removed 6 bases at V and 2 bases at J, with 10 bases between. CDR1 is MNHEY and CDR2 is SVGAGI in the germline V gene. CDR3 size: 13 residues.

The chain is built from TRBV6-5 and TRBJ2-7, with a possible D match to TRBD1 (5 bases). Trimming pared 4 bases from V and 4 bases from J, leaving 8 bases between. The CDR3 length is 12 residues. Germline assignment: CDR1 MNHEY and CDR2 SVGAGI. Here the CDR3 reads CASSFGHYEQYF. CDR3 bases: TGTGCCAGCAGTTTTGGACATTACGAGCAGTACTTC.

The rearrangement joins TRBV6-5 to TRBJ1-2; D perhaps matches TRBD1 (6 bases). Between the trimmed V and J ends, which lost 1 base and 3 bases, there was a span of 15 bases. The CDR3 runs to 16 residues. Looked up from germline, CDR1 is MNHEY and CDR2 is SVGAGI. This CDR3 is CASSYYRQDRDYGYTF. The CDR3 bases are TGTGCCAGCAGTTACTATCGTCAGGACAGAGACTATGGCTACACCTTC.

The chain combines TRBV7-8 with TRBJ1-2, with 8 nucleotides matching TRBD1. Germline CDR1 SGHVS, CDR2 FQNEAQ. The CDR3 length is 14 residues. V lost 5 bases to trimming and J lost 4 bases; unmatched junction nucleotides: 6. The CDR3 DNA follows: TGTGCCAGCAGCCCACAGGGGGGTAGCTATGGCTACACCTTC. It encodes CASSPQGGSYGYTF.

The rearrangement links TRBV28 to TRBJ1-4; 10 nucleotides line up with TRBD1. The germline V gene has CDR1 MDHEN and CDR2 SYDVKM. This CDR3 comprises 14 residues. V lost 6 bases to trimming and J lost 6 bases; unmatched junction nucleotides: 4. This chain's CDR3 is CASSQTGGDEKLFF. The CDR3 DNA sequence: TGTGCCAGCAGCCAGACAGGGGGCGATGAAAAACTGTTTTTT.

The rearrangement joins TRBV10-3 to TRBJ2-3, with 8 bases that match TRBD2. Germline V gene data show CDR1 as ENHRY and CDR2 as SYGVKD. V trimming: 2 bases; J trimming: 3 bases; junction bases outside the gene matches: 7. The CDR3 extends over 16 amino acids. The CDR3 DNA is TGTGCCATCAGTGAGAGGCGGGGCGGGGGGACAGATACGCAGTATTTT. Residues: CAISERRGGGTDTQYF.

The chain carries TRBV19 and TRBJ2-6, with 8 nucleotides matching TRBD1. Germline loops: CDR1 LNHDA, CDR2 SQIVND (reference sequence). The CDR3 is made up of 15 amino acids. With 3 bases clipped from V and 15 bases from J, the junction kept 13 bases outside the gene matches. As DNA, the CDR3 is TGTGCCAGTAGTATGGGGATTACAGGGGGGCCTTACCTGACTTTC. Protein sequence: CASSMGITGGPYLTF. Supplemented by reference TRBV19 and TRBJ2-6, the full variable domain reads DGGITQSPKYLFRKEGQNVTLSCEQNLNHDAMYWYRQDPGQGLRLIYYSQIVNDFQKGDIAEGYSVSREKKESFPLTVTSAQKNPTAFYLCASSMGITGGPYLTFGAGSRLTVL.

The count of this clone is one. The chain is built from TRBV28 and TRBJ2-5; TRBD1 aligns across 8 bases. Germline-derived CDR1 and CDR2 are MDHEN and SYDVKM. The junction had 2 bases not matched to a gene; V was cut back by 3 bases and J by 2 bases. CDR3 size: 14 residues. CDR3 sequence (DNA): TGTGCCAGCAGTTTGACAGGGGCTCAAGAGACCCAGTACTTC. This codes for CASSLTGAQETQYF.

This chain links TRBV15 with TRBJ2-7; 10 bases are shared with TRBD1. This CDR3 has 16 amino acids. Per germline, CDR1 LNHNV and CDR2 YYDKDF (reference sequence). With V trimmed by 1 base and J by 5 bases, 8 bases remained unmatched. The CDR3 here is CATSRGEGQGSHEQYF. The DNA of the CDR3 is TGTGCCACCAGCAGAGGGGAGGGACAGGGGAGCCACGAGCAGTACTTC.

A word on this clone: Other DNA variants within this sample encode the same CDR3. V usage is TRBV9 and J usage is TRBJ2-3, with D tentatively TRBD1 (6 bases). CDR1 is SGDLS, CDR2 YYNGEE, per germline. V gave up 0 bases and J gave up 0 bases, with 8 bases separating them. The CDR3 runs to 15 residues. CDR3 in amino acids: CASSVEGDSTDTQYF. The CDR3 DNA sequence: TGTGCCAGCAGCGTAGAGGGGGATAGCACAGATACGCAGTATTTT.

V is TRBV5-6 and J is TRBJ1-1, with TRBD1 identical over 8 bases. Germline values: CDR1 SGHDT, CDR2 YYEEEE. After removal of 1 base from V and 1 base from J, the junction contained 3 bases not matched to a gene. The CDR3 is 15 amino acids. The CDR3 region is CASSLLGQGNTEAFF. The CDR3 DNA is TGTGCCAGCAGCTTGCTCGGACAGGGGAACACTGAAGCTTTCTTT. The variable domain in full, completed from reference TRBV5-6 and TRBJ1-1, reads DAGVTQSPTHLIKTRGQQVTLRCSPKSGHDTVSWYQQALGQGPQFIFQYYEEEERQRGNFPDRFSGHQFPNYSSELNVNALLLGDSALYLCASSLLGQGNTEAFFGQGTRLTVV.

V and J are TRBV18 and TRBJ2-2, with a tentative D call TRBD2 (7 bases). With 5 bases removed from V and 4 bases from J, the gap between germline ends came to 23 bases. CDR3 length: 18 residues. Per germline, CDR1 KGHSH and CDR2 LQKENI. The CDR3 sequence: CASSFTVTGGRGTGELFF. The CDR3 coding sequence is TGTGCCAGCTCATTTACAGTGACGGGGGGCCGCGGCACCGGGGAGCTGTTTTTT.

The chain joins TRBV11-2 to TRBJ2-1, with 9 bases identical to TRBD1. V dropped 2 bases and J dropped 8; count of bases not matched to a gene: 13. The CDR3 runs 17 residues. CDR1 is SGHAT, CDR2 FQNNGV, per germline. The DNA of the CDR3 is TGTGCCAGCAGCTTATATTGGGACAGGGTAGTTTCCGATGAGCAGTTCTTC. Translated: CASSLYWDRVVSDEQFF.

The rearrangement links TRBV4-3 to TRBJ1-2; a weak D match, TRBD1 (5 bases). The CDR3 spans 13 residues. CDR1 and CDR2 from the germline V gene are LGHNA and YSLEER. Trimming shortened V by 1 base and J by 8 bases, and 11 bases separated the two germline ends. The CDR3: CASSQVPTAGYTF. DNA of the CDR3: TGCGCCAGCAGCCAAGTCCCGACAGCCGGCTACACCTTC.

This clone showed up just a few times. The chain employs TRBV6-5 and TRBJ1-1; 7 positions agree with TRBD1. Germline CDR1 is MNHEY and CDR2 is SVGAGI. V shed 6 bases, J shed 11 bases, and the junction held 6 bases outside the gene matches. The CDR3 is 11 amino acids. The CDR3 DNA is TGTGCCAGCAGACTAGGGGGCAAGGCTTTCTTT. Translating gives CASRLGGKAFF.

The chain employs TRBV27 and TRBJ1-1, with 7 positions matching TRBD1. V was clipped by 5 bases and J by 5 bases; unmatched bases: 8. Per the germline V gene, CDR1 is MNHEY and CDR2 is SMNVEV (reference sequence). The length of the CDR3 is 14 residues. Here the CDR3 DNA reads TGTGCCAGCAGTGTGACAGGGCCGACGACTGAAGCTTTCTTT. Protein product: CASSVTGPTTEAFF.

V is TRBV9 and J is TRBJ1-4; D gene uncertain. The CDR3 is made up of 14 amino acids. V was shortened by 4 bases and J by 6 bases, with 13 bases between the two germline ends. The germline CDR1 and CDR2 sequences are SGDLS and YYNGEE. Here the CDR3 DNA reads TGTGCCAGCAGCCTACAGACCGGGGATGAAAAACTGTTTTTT. Encoded protein: CASSLQTGDEKLFF.

The chain recombines TRBV6-5 with TRBJ2-7; D is ambiguous. Germline V gives CDR1 MNHEY, CDR2 SVGAGI. V was trimmed by 2 bases and J by 0 bases, leaving 11 bases between them. The CDR3 is 15 residues long. CDR3 amino acids: CASSYSVRSSYEQYF. The CDR3 DNA follows: TGTGCCAGCAGTTACAGCGTTCGTAGCTCCTACGAGCAGTACTTC.

This clone came up a few times. The J gene is TRBJ1-1, the V gene TRBV7-3, with 8 bases aligning to TRBD1. V was pared by 5 bases and J by 1 base, with 15 bases of the junction left unmatched. Germline V gene lookup returns CDR1 SGHTA and CDR2 FQGTGA. CDR3 length: 18 amino acids. For the CDR3, the DNA is TGTGCCAGCAGCCGCACCGGTGGGGCAGGGGGCGCGAACACTGAAGCTTTCTTT. It yields the protein CASSRTGGAGGANTEAFF.

The chain links TRBV5-8 to TRBJ2-3; TRBD2 agrees at 11 bases. The junction had 12 bases not matched to a gene; V was cut back by 4 bases and J by 2 bases. Germline values: CDR1 SGHTS, CDR2 YDEGEE. CDR3 length: 18 amino acids. For the CDR3, the DNA is TGTGCCAGCAGCCCCACGAGACTAGCGGGGTCCCACACAGATACGCAGTATTTT. Protein product: CASSPTRLAGSHTDTQYF.

The V gene is TRBV9, the J gene TRBJ2-7; D is perhaps TRBD2 (7 bases). Germline CDR1 is SGDLS and CDR2 is YYNGEE. The CDR3 spans 14 residues. Trimming pared 3 bases from V and 0 bases from J, leaving 10 bases between. CDR3 DNA sequence: TGTGCCAGCAGCGCCGGGGGGCCCTCCTACGAGCAGTACTTC. Translated: CASSAGGPSYEQYF.

The J gene is TRBJ2-1, the V gene TRBV5-6; possibly TRBD1 for D (5 bases). This CDR3 contains 14 residues. V was clipped by 7 bases and J by 0 bases, with 11 bases between them. Germline CDR1 is SGHDT and CDR2 is YYEEEE. For the CDR3, the DNA is TGTGCCAGCTACAGGCCGGGCTCCTACAATGAGCAGTTCTTC. Translated, it gives CASYRPGSYNEQFF. Looking up the rest from reference TRBV5-6 and TRBJ2-1 gives the full variable domain: DAGVTQSPTHLIKTRGQQVTLRCSPKSGHDTVSWYQQALGQGPQFIFQYYEEEERQRGNFPDRFSGHQFPNYSSELNVNALLLGDSALYLCASYRPGSYNEQFFGPGTRLTVL.

This sequence joins TRBV25-1 and TRBJ2-5; 7 bases are a match to TRBD1. The CDR3 length is 14 residues. J was trimmed by 5 bases and V by 5 bases; bases with no gene match: 8. Germline-derived CDR1 and CDR2 are MGHDK and SYGVNS. The CDR3 region has the DNA TGTGCCAGCAGTAGAGGACAGGATTGGGAGACCCAGTACTTC. Amino acid sequence: CASSRGQDWETQYF.

V and J are TRBV19 and TRBJ2-5, with TRBD1 matching over 7 bases. The CDR3 is 17 residues long. Germline V gives CDR1 LNHDA, CDR2 SQIVND (reference sequence). V lost 2 bases to trimming and J lost 2 bases; unmatched junction nucleotides: 11. CDR3 amino acids: CASSILLPGQNQETQYF. The CDR3 bases are TGTGCCAGTAGTATACTTCTCCCGGGACAGAATCAAGAGACCCAGTACTTC.

A word on this clone: Since no conserved phenylalanine or tryptophan closes the CDR3, a read error is the likely cause. The CDR3 is CASSDSTLSHEQYL. In nucleotides, the CDR3 is TGTGCCAGCAGTGATTCGACCCTTAGCCACGAGCAGTACCTC. The chain combines TRBV2 with TRBJ2-7; D not certain. V was clipped by 3 bases and J by 5 bases, with 14 bases between them. The CDR3 has 14 residues. CDR1 SNHLY and CDR2 FYNNEI come from the germline V gene.

This clone was detected a few times. The sample contains more than one DNA sequence encoding this CDR3. The rearrangement links TRBV7-9 to TRBJ1-2, with a tentative D call TRBD1 (5 bases). The CDR3 runs 12 residues. Germline V gene data show CDR1 as SEHNR and CDR2 as FQNEAQ (reference sequence). V was cut by 6 bases and J by 4 bases, with 9 bases left in between. The DNA of the CDR3 is TGTGCCAGCAGTCCCGACAGCTATGGCTACACCTTC. Protein sequence: CASSPDSYGYTF.